The present TCR beta chain was sequenced within a study of blood T cell repertoires in COVID-19. CDR1 and CDR2 from the germline V gene are SEHNR and FQNEAQ (reference sequence). The CDR3 is made up of 14 amino acids. With 6 bases clipped from V and 8 bases from J, the junction kept 7 bases outside the gene matches. The protocol was immunoSEQ multiplex PCR, while the TCRdb copy is restricted to in-frame clones and leaves out a portion. The table includes some 200,000 clones, 83% detected once. The rearrangement links TRBV7-9 to TRBJ2-2, with 9 bases identical to TRBD1. This clonotype was sampled from a woman in her twenties or thirties with COVID-19, enrolled during active disease. The source material was peripheral blood. DNA of the CDR3: TGTGCCAGCAGATCCGGGACAGGGAGAGGGGAGCTGTTTTTT. This sequence encodes CASRSGTGRGELFF.